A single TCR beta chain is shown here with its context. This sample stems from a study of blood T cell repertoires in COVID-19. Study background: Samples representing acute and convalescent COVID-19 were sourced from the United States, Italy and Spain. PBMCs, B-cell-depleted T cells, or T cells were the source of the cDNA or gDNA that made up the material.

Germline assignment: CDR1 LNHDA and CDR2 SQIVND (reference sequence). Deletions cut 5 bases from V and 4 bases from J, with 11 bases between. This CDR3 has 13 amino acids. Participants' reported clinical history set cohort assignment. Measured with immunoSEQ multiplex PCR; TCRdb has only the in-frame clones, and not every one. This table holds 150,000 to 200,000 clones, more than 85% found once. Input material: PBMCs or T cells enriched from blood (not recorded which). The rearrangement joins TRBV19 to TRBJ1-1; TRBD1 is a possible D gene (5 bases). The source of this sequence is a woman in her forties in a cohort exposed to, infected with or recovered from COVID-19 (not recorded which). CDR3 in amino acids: CASSAQVGTEAFF. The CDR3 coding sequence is TGTGCCAGTAGTGCACAGGTGGGCACTGAAGCTTTCTTT.